This T cell receptor beta chain derives from a study of T cell responses to AZD1222 COVID-19 vaccine (dated by TCRdb to the early 2020s). Some background on the complete study: A total of just over 230 trial participants underwent TCR sequencing, of whom about 210 received two doses of AZD1222 and around 26 received two doses of the MenACWY control vaccine. Trial participants were enrolled by age into subgroups of 18-55, 56-69 and 70-plus years, and roughly 150, 30 and 60 TCR-sequenced participants, respectively, were included in these subgroups.

The CDR3 regions of human TCRbeta chains were analyzed by immunosequencing. The authors' pipeline ran thus. TCRs in the repertoires were matched against a reference library of SARS-CoV-2-specific TCRs that had been generated with the MIRA antigen-specificity platform. Breadth meant the fraction of unique TCRs that were SARS-CoV-2-associated, whereas depth meant the fraction of total T cells that were SARS-CoV-2-associated. Using the MIRA data, every spike-specific TCR was mapped to the spike region that the TCR reacted to and assigned to either a CD4 or a CD8 class. Log10-transformed breadth and depth values were compared by one-way ANOVA with Sidak's multiple comparisons tests. This immuneACCESS table, as held by TCRdb, lists in-frame sequences with V and J called but not all clones. Of the missing ones, under half trace to an unresolved V gene in checked studies; the others have no known cause. D and trimming come from the DNA, and the V and J calls and clone size come from that table. The sample table shows 95,000 to 150,000 clones, and about 86% are seen once. The top ten hold about 2.9% of the sample.

What the study reported, not specific to this receptor: The 56-69-year group was small, and its depth increase did not reach significance, likely because of low power. Because no day 14 peak-response samples were available, repertoires were characterized only after the peak T cell response. Participants were mostly white British and included more females than males, and it was suggested by the authors that clonal diversity may have been underestimated. Reportedly, almost half of the unique spike-specific TCRs recognized epitopes lying outside the regions that are mutated in the B.1.351 and B.1.1.7 variants. After two AZD1222 doses, both the breadth and the depth of spike-specific TCRs were significantly higher than at day 0 and than in MenACWY recipients. The vaccine-associated CD4 TCRs covered the entire spike protein, and the dominant responses fell in regions 160-218 and 743-854. Conclusions about previously exposed vaccinees are limited because only a handful of AZD1222 recipients were SARS-CoV-2 seropositive at baseline.

The intended sense of this specimen's time point label: about 28 days (+/-7) after the second vaccine dose. AZD1222 recipients whose second dose came at about 4 weeks and those whose second dose came at about 12 weeks were combined into one group, since spike-specific TCR depth and breadth did not differ between the two schedules. Vaccinee samples came from UK trials COV001 and COV002, including a single-blind randomized controlled phase 2/3 trial of AZD1222 (ChAdOx1 nCoV-19) in healthy adults. Trial participant PBMC samples were collected at day 0 and day 28 after the second dose for TCRbeta chain sequencing. CDR3 length: 15 amino acids, cysteine to phenylalanine. Only CDR3 DNA is held: 45 bases, read in frame from base 1. The junction shows trimming of 0 bases on V and 4 bases on J, plus 12 bases between the germline ends. From the germline V gene, CDR1 is SGHDT and CDR2 is YYEEEE. This clone showed up just once. Its antigen target is currently unknown. There are no base qualities to consult, and no much larger clone falls within one base.

This receptor was identified in an adult who received the AZD1222 COVID-19 vaccine. The chain links TRBV5-6 with TRBJ2-3; the D gene is possibly TRBD1, with 6 bases matching. This sample comprised peripheral blood, obtained 28 days after the second AZD1222 dose. This receptor carries the CDR3 CASSLGQGNPDTQYF. The sequenced DNA: TGTGCCAGCAGCTTGGGTCAGGGGAATCCAGATACGCAGTATTTT.